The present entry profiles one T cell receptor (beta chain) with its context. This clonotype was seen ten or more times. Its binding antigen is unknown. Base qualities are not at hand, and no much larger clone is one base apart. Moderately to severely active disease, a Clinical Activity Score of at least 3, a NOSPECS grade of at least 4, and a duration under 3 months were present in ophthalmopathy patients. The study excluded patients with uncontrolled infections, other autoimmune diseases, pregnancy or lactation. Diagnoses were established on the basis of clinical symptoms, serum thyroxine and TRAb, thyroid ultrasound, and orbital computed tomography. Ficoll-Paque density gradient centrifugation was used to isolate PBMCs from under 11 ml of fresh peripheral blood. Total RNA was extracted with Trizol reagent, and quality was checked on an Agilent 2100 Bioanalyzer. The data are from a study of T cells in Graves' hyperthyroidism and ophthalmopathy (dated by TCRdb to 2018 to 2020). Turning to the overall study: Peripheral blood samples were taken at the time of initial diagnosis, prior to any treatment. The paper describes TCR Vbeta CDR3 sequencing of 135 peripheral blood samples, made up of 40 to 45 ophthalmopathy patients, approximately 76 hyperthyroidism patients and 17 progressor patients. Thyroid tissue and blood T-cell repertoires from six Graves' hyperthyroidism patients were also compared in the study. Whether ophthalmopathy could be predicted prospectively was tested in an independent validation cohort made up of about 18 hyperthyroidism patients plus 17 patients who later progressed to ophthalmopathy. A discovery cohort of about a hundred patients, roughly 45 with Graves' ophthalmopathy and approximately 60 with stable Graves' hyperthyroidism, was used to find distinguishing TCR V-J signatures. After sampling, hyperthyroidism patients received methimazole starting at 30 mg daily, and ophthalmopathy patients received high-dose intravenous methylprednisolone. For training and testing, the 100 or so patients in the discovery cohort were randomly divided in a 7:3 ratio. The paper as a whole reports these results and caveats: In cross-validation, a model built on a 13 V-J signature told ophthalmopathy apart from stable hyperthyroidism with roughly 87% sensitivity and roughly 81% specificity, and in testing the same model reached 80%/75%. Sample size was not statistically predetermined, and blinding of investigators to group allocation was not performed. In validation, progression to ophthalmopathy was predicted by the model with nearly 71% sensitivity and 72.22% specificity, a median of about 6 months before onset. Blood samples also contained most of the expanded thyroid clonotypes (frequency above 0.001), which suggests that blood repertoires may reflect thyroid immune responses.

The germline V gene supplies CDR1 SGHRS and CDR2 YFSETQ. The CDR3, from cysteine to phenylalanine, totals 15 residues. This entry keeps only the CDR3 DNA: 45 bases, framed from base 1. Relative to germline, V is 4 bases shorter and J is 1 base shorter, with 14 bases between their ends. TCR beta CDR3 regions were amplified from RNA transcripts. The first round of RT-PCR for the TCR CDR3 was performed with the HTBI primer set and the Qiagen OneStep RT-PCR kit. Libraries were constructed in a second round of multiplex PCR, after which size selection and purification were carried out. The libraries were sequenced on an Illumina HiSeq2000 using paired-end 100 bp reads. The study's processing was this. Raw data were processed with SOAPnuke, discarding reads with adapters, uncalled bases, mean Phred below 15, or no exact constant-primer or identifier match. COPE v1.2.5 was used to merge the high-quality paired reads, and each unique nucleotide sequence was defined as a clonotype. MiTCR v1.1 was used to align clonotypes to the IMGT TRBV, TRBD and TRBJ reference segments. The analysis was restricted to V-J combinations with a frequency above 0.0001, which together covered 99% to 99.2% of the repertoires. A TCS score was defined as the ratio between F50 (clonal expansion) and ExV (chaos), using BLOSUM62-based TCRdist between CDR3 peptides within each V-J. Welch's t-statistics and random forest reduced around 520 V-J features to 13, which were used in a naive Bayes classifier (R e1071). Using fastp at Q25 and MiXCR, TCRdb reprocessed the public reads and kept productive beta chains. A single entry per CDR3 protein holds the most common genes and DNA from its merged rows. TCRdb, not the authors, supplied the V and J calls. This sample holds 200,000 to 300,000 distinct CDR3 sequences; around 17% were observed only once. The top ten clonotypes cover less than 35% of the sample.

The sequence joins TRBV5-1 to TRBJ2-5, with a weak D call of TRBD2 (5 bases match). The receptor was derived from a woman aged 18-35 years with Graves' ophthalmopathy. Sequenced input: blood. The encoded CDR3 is CASSRGRTVQETQYF. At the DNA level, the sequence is TGCGCCAGCAGCCGGGGTAGGACGGTCCAAGAGACCCAGTACTTC.